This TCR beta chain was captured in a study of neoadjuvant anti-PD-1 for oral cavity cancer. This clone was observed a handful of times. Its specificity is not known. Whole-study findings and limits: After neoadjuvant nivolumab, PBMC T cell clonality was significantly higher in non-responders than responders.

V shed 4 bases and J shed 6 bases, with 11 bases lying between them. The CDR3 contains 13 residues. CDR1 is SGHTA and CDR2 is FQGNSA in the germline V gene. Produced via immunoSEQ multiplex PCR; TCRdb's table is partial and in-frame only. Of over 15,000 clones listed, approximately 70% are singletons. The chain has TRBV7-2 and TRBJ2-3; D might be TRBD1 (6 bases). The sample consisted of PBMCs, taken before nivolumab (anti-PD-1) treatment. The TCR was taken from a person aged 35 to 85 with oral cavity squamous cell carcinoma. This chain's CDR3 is CASSSQGSDTQYF. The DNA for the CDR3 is TGTGCCAGCAGCTCACAGGGATCCGATACGCAGTATTTT.